Included here is one T cell receptor (beta chain) sequence, with context. Relative to its sample, this clone is medium-sized (0.01 to 0.1%). Its antigen is unknown. No per-base quality is available; no much larger clone lies one base away. Before undergoing thyroid surgery, none of the patients had been given any kind of treatment. The study retrospectively analysed patient clinical samples collected from about 2011 to 2018 using T-cell receptor beta sequencing. The data belong to a study of metastatic and nonmetastatic thyroid tumors (dated by TCRdb to about 2020). About the full investigation: For patients with malignant and with benign thyroid disease, the researchers compared repertoires between peripheral blood samples and tumor or nodule tissue samples. Overall study results and their limits: TCR beta diversity was reported as significantly higher in malignant tumors than in benign nodules, in both blood and tumor samples.

The library was produced with PCR. TCRdb lists the instrument as Illumina HiSeq 4000. High-throughput sequencing was used to profile the TCR beta-chain CDR3 region of each patient. Per the original workflow: The researchers built a classifier to tell apart papillary thyroid cancer patients with distant metastasis, based on CDR3 differences among clinicopathological groups. The Shannon index was used to assess repertoire diversity, and the Morisita-Horn index was used to assess tumor-blood repertoire similarity. Starting from the raw public reads, TCRdb applied fastp trimming at Q25, assembled clones with MiXCR and retained in-frame beta chains. TCRdb, not the original authors, processed these V and J calls. This sample holds over 9,500 clones; approximately 25% were observed only once. The top ten constitute 15% to 20% of the sample. From its cysteine to its phenylalanine, the CDR3 spans 13 amino acids. Solely the CDR3 DNA is kept, with 39 bases framed from the first base. Looking up the germline V gene (reference sequence) yields CDR1 GTSNPN and CDR2 SVGIG. V loses 2 bases of germline sequence and J loses 4 bases, and the interval between the two ends is 11 bases.

Sample: tumor tissue. In this chain, TRBV30 is recombined with TRBJ1-2; the D gene is perhaps TRBD1, from 6 matching bases. The clonotype was recovered from a female donor with papillary thyroid cancer or a benign thyroid nodule (not recorded which). Some clones in this sample may be carry-over from other donors' samples. The CDR3 region: CAWSPGEGYGYTF. The DNA sequence is TGTGCCTGGAGTCCAGGGGAGGGCTATGGCTACACCTTC.